These 7 T cell receptor beta chains were all obtained from the same sample, sequenced in a study of blood T cell repertoires in COVID-19. Produced via immunoSEQ multiplex PCR; TCRdb's table is partial and in-frame only. The table shows 200,000 or so clones, with roughly 86% occurring only once. The sample was peripheral blood. The receptors were gathered from a man in his fifties or sixties with acute or convalescent COVID-19.

The rearrangement joins TRBV27 to TRBJ1-6; D gene uncertain. Germline V gives CDR1 MNHEY, CDR2 SMNVEV (reference sequence). V lost 5 bases and J lost 0, with 17 bases in between. This CDR3 spans 18 amino acids. The CDR3 sequence is CASSPLSVGSSYNSPLHF. CDR3 nucleotides: TGTGCCAGCAGTCCCCTCAGCGTTGGGAGCTCCTATAATTCACCCCTCCACTTT.

This sequence joins TRBV7-9 and TRBJ2-1; possible D gene TRBD2, 6 bases. Per germline, CDR1 SEHNR and CDR2 FQNEAQ (reference sequence). The V and J ends lost 4 bases and 15 bases respectively, with 22 bases between them. The length of the CDR3 is 14 residues. CDR3 DNA sequence: TGTGCCAGCAGCTCGCGATCCCCGACTAGTGACGTGTTCTTC. Residues: CASSSRSPTSDVFF.

The chain joins TRBV6-2 or TRBV6-3 to TRBJ2-3; D is ambiguous. Trimming shortened V by 2 bases and J by 3 bases, and 15 bases separated the two germline ends. The CDR3 length is 16 residues. Germline assignment: CDR1 MNHEY and CDR2 SVGEGT. The CDR3: CASSYAGFGETDTQYF. CDR3 bases: TGTGCCAGCAGTTACGCCGGGTTCGGAGAGACAGATACGCAGTATTTT.

This chain uses TRBV11-2 with TRBJ1-2; TRBD1 is a possible D gene (6 bases). Germline V CDR1 and CDR2: SGHAT, FQNNGV. The CDR3 covers 14 residues. V was pared by 7 bases and J by 4 bases, with 16 bases between. The CDR3 region is CASTGIQGTYGYTF. The CDR3 region has the DNA TGTGCCAGCACGGGGATCCAGGGGACCTATGGCTACACCTTC.

V gene TRBV2 combines with J gene TRBJ1-3; 9 bases line up with TRBD1. Losses at the gene ends were 10 bases for V and 4 bases for J; bases not matched to a gene: 5. The CDR3 spans 13 residues. The germline V gene has CDR1 SNHLY and CDR2 FYNNEI. The CDR3 coding sequence is TGTGCCACACAGGGGGCCCCCGGAAACACCATATATTTT. The encoded protein is CATQGAPGNTIYF.

The CDR3 sequence: CASSLGRQGATGELFF. CDR3 DNA sequence: TGTGCCAGCAGCTTAGGCAGACAGGGGGCAACCGGGGAGCTGTTTTTT. V usage is TRBV11-2 and J usage is TRBJ2-2; 10 bases line up with TRBD1. The ends lost 1 base at V and 5 bases at J; junction bases unmatched: 4. This CDR3 has 16 residues. CDR1 and CDR2 (germline): SGHAT, FQNNGV.

The rearrangement uses TRBV11-2 and TRBJ2-7; D possibly corresponds to TRBD1 (5 bases). Trimming left V 6 bases short and J 3 bases short, with 12 bases between. CDR1 is SGHAT, CDR2 FQNNGV, per germline. The CDR3 totals 13 residues. The CDR3 DNA sequence: TGTGCCAGCAGTCAAGGACAAATCTACGAGCAGTACTTC. Amino acids: CASSQGQIYEQYF.